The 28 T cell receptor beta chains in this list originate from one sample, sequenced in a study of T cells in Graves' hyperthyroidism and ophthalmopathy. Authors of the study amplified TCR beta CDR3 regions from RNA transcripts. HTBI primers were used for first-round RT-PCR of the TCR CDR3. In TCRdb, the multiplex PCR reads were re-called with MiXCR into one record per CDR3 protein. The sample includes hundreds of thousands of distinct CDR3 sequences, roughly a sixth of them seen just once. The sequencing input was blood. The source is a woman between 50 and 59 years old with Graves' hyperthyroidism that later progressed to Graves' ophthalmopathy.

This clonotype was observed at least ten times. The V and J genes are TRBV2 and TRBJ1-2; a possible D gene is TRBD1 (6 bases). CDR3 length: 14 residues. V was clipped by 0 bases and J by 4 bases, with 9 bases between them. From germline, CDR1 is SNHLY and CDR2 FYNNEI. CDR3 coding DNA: TGTGCCAGCAGTGAAGCCACAGGGTTCTATGGCTACACCTTC. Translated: CASSEATGFYGYTF.

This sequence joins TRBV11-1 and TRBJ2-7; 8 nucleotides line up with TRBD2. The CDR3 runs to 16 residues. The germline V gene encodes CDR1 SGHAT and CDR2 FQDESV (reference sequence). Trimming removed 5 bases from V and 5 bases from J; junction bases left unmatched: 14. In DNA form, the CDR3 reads TGTGCCAGCAGCCAGTTGATAGCGGGGTCGTTACACGAGCAGTACTTC. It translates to CASSQLIAGSLHEQYF. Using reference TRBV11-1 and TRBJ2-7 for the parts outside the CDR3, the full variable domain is EAEVAQSPRYKITEKSQAVAFWCDPISGHATLYWYRQILGQGPELLVQFQDESVVDDSQLPKDRFSAERLKGVDSTLKIQPAELGDSAMYLCASSQLIAGSLHEQYFGPGTRLTVT.

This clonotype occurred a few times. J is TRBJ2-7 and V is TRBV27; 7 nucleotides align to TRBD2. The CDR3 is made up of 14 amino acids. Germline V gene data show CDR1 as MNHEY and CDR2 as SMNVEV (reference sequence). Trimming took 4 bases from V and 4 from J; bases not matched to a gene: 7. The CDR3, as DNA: TGTGCCAGCAGTTGGACGGGAGGAGGTTACGAGCAGTACTTC. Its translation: CASSWTGGGYEQYF.

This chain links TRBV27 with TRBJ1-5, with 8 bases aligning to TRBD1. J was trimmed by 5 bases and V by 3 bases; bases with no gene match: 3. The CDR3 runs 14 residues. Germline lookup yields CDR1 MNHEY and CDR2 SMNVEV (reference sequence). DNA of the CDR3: TGTGCCAGCAGTTTGTGGGGACAGGATCAGCCCCAGCATTTT. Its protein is CASSLWGQDQPQHF.

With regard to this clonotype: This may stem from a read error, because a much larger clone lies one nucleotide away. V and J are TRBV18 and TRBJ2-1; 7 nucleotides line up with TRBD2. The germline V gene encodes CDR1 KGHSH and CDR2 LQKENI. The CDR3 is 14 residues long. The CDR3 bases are TGTGCCAGCCCACCACCTAGCGGCCACAATGAGCAGTTCTTC. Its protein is CASPPPSGHNEQFF.

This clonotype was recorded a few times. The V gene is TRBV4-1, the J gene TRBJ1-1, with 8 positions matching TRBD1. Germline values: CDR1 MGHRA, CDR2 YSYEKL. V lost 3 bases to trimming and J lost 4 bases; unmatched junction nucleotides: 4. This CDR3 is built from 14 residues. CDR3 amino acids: CASSQATGGTEAFF. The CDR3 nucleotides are TGCGCCAGCAGCCAGGCTACAGGGGGCACTGAAGCTTTCTTT.

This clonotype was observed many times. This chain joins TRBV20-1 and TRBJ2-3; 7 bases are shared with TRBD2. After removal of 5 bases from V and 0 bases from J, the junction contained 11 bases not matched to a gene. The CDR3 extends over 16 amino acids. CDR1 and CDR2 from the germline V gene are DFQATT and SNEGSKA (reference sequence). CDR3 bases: TGCAGTGCTGGGCGGGACTACCAAACTAGCACAGATACGCAGTATTTT. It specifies CSAGRDYQTSTDTQYF.

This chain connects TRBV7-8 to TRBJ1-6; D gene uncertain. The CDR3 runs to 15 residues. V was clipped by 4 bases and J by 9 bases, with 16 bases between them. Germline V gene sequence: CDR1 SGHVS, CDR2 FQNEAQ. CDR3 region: CASSSGRGEGSPLHF. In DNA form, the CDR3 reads TGTGCCAGCAGCTCCGGGCGGGGAGAGGGTTCACCCCTCCACTTT.

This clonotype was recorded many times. The CDR3, as DNA: TGTGCCAGCAGTGAGGGGGGCTACGCAGATACGCAGTATTTT. Encoded protein: CASSEGGYADTQYF. This chain links TRBV2 with TRBJ2-3; D possibly uses TRBD1 or TRBD2 (6 bases each). CDR1 and CDR2 (germline): SNHLY, FYNNEI. V lost 3 bases and J 4 bases, leaving 11 bases between the germline ends. The CDR3 has 14 amino acids.

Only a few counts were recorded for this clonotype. The CDR3 protein is CASSLQLLGGEKLFF. In DNA form, the CDR3 reads TGTGCCAGCAGCCTACAGCTGTTGGGTGGTGAAAAACTGTTTTTT. J is TRBJ1-4 and V is TRBV13, with unresolved D. The CDR3 sequence is 15 residues long. Germline V gene data show CDR1 as PRHDT and CDR2 as FYEKMQ (reference sequence). The V gene lost 5 bases and the J gene lost 7 bases, with 17 bases spanning the gap.

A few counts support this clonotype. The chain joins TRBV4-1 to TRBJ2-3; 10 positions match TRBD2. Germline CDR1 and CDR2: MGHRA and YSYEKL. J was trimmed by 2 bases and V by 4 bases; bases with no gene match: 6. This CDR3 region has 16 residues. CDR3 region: CASSLWTSGSTDTQYF. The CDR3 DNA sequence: TGCGCCAGCAGCCTCTGGACTAGCGGATCCACAGATACGCAGTATTTT.

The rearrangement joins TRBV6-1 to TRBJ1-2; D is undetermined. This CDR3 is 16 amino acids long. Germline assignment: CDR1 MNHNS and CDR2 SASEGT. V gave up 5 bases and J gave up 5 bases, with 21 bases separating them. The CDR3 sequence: CASSPVGPKVPYGYTF. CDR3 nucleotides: TGTGCCAGCAGTCCCGTCGGACCCAAGGTGCCTTATGGCTACACCTTC.

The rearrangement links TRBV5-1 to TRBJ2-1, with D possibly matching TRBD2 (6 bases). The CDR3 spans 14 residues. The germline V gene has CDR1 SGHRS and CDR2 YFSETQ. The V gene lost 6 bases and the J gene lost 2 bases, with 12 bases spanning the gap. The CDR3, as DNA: TGCGCCAGCACCCAGGGAGGAGCCTACAATGAGCAGTTCTTC. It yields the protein CASTQGGAYNEQFF. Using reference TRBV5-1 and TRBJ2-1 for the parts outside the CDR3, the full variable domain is KAGVTQTPRYLIKTRGQQVTLSCSPISGHRSVSWYQQTPGQGLQFLFEYFSETQRNKGNFPGRFSGRQFSNSRSEMNVSTLELGDSALYLCASTQGGAYNEQFFGPGTRLTVL.

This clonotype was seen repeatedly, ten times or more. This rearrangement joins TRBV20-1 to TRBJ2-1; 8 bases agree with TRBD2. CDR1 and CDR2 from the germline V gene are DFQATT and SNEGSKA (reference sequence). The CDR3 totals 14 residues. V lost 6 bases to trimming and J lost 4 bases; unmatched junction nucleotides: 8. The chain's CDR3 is CSAAGLAGYNEQFF. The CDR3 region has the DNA TGCAGTGCCGCAGGACTAGCAGGTTACAATGAGCAGTTCTTC.

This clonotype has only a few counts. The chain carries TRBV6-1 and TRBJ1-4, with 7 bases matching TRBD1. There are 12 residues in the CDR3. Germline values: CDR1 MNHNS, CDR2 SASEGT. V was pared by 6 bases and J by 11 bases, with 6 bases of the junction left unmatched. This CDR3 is CASRVGTDKLFF. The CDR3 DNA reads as TGTGCCAGCAGGGTCGGGACAGATAAACTGTTTTTT.

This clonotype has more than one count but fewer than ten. The CDR3: CASSSNMGGELFF. CDR3 DNA sequence: TGTGCCAGCAGTTCCAATATGGGCGGGGAGCTGTTTTTT. The V and J genes are TRBV28 and TRBJ2-2; no clear D gene. Trimming pared 4 bases from V and 7 bases from J, leaving 10 bases between. The CDR3 has 13 residues. CDR1 is MDHEN and CDR2 is SYDVKM in the germline V gene.

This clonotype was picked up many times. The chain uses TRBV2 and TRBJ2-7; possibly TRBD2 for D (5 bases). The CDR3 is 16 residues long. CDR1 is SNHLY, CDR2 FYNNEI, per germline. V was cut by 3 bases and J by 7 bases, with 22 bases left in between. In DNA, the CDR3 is TGTGCCAGCAGTGACACAGCGGCCGTTAAGTCTGTGGAGCAGTACTTC. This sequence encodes CASSDTAAVKSVEQYF.

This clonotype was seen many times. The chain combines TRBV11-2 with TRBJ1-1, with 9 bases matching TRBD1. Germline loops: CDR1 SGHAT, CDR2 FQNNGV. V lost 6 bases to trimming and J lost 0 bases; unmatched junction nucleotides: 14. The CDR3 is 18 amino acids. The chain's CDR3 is CASSRGQGYSTLNTEAFF. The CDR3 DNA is TGTGCCAGCAGTCGCGGACAGGGGTACAGTACCTTGAACACTGAAGCTTTCTTT.

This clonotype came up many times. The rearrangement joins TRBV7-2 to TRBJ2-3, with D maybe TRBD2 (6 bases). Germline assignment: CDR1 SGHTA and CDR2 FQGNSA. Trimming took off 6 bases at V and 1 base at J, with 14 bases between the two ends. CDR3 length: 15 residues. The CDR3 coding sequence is TGTGCCAGCAGGTTGGTGGGCGGGGGCACAGATACGCAGTATTTT. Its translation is CASRLVGGGTDTQYF.

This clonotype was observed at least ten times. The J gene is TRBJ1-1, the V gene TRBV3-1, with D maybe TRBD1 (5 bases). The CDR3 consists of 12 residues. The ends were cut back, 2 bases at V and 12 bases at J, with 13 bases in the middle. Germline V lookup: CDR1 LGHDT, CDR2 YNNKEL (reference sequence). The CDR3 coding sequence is TGTGCCAGCAGCCAAAGCCACAGGACGACTTTCTTT. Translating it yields CASSQSHRTTFF.

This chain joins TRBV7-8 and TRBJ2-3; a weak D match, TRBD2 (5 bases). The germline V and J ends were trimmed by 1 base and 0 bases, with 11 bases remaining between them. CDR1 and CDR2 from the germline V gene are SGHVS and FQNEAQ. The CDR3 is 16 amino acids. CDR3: CASSLEGDTSTDTQYF. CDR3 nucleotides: TGTGCCAGCAGCTTAGAGGGAGACACTAGCACAGATACGCAGTATTTT.

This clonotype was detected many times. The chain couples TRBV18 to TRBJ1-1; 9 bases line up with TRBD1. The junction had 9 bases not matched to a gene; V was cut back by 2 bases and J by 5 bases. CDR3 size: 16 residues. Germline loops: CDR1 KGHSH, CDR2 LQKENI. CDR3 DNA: TGTGCCAGCTCACCAATCTTAGAGACAGGGGGAACTGAAGCTTTCTTT. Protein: CASSPILETGGTEAFF.

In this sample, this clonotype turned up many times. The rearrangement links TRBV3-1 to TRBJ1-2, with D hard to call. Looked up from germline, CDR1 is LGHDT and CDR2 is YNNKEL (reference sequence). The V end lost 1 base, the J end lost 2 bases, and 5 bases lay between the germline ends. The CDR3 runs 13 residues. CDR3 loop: CASSQARNYGYTF. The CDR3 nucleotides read TGTGCCAGCAGCCAAGCACGGAACTATGGCTACACCTTC.

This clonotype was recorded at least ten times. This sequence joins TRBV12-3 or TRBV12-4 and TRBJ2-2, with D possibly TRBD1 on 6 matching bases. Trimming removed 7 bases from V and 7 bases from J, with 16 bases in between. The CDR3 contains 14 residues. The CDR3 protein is CASTLQGLVGELFF. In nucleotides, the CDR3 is TGTGCCAGCACCCTACAGGGATTGGTCGGGGAGCTGTTTTTT.

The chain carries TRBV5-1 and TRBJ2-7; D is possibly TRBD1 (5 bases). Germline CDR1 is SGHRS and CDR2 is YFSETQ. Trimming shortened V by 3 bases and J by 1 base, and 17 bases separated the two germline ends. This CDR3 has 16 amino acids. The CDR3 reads CASSWMGQGWSYEQYF. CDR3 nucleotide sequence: TGCGCCAGCAGCTGGATGGGGCAGGGTTGGTCCTACGAGCAGTACTTC.

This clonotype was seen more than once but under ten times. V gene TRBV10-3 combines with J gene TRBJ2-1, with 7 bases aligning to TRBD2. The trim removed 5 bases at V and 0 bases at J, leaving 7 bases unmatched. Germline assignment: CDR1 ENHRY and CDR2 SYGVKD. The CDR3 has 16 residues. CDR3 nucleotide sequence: TGTGCCATCAGTAACACAGCGGGGAGCTCCTACAATGAGCAGTTCTTC. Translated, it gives CAISNTAGSSYNEQFF.

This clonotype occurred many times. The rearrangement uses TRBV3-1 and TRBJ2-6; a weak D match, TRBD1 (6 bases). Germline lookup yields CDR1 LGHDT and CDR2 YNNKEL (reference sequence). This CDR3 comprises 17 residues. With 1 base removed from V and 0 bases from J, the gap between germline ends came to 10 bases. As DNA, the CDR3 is TGTGCCAGCAGCCAAGGGGGACACCCCTCTGGGGCCAACGTCCTGACTTTC. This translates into CASSQGGHPSGANVLTF. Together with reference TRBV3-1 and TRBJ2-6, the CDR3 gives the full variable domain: DTAVSQTPKYLVTQMGNDKSIKCEQNLGHDTMYWYKQDSKKFLKIMFSYNNKELIINETVPNRFSPKSPDKAHLNLHINSLELGDSAVYFCASSQGGHPSGANVLTFGAGSRLTVL.

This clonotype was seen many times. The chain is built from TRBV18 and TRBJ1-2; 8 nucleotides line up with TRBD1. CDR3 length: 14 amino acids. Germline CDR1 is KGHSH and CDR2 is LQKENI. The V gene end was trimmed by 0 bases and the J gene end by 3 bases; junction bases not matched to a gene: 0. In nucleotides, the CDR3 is TGTGCCAGCTCACCACCGGGACAGGACTATGGCTACACCTTC. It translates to CASSPPGQDYGYTF.